The rows below give T cell receptor beta chains drawn from one sample of a study of cytomegalovirus exposure and HLA in healthy donors. The method was immunoSEQ multiplex PCR; TCRdb's version includes in-frame clones alone and lacks a portion of them. This sample has 100,000 or so clones, with about 76% found just once. Sequences were obtained from PBMCs. The receptors derive from a man aged 30-40 years in good health and CMV-seropositive. The CDR3 runs from the conserved cysteine through the conserved F or W. Each record gives: clone size, J gene, V gene, D gene, CDR3 DNA, CDR3 protein. The D gene is left open where the match is weak. Some rows have no size entry. The others give once, few or many, or a class for an expanded clone.

. | TRBJ2-5 | TRBV7-2 | . | TGTGCCAGCAGCTTAGCAGGTCGGAGGGAGACCCAGTACTTC | CASSLAGRRETQYF
. | TRBJ2-3 | TRBV7-6 | TRBD2 | TGTGCCAGCAGCTTAGCTGTACGGGGGGGAGATACGCAGTATTTT | CASSLAVRGGDTQYF
. | TRBJ2-5 | TRBV7-8 | . | TGTGCCAGCAGCTTAGCGCCAGGGGTCGAGACCCAGTACTTC | CASSLAPGVETQYF
. | TRBJ2-5 | TRBV5-1 | TRBD2 | TGCGCCAGCAGCTTGGGGCCTAGCGGGCCCTTGGAGACCCAGTACTTC | CASSLGPSGPLETQYF
. | TRBJ2-7 | TRBV19 | TRBD2 | TGTGCCAGTAGTATAGGGACTAGCGGGGTCGACGAGCAGTACTTC | CASSIGTSGVDEQYF
. | TRBJ2-7 | TRBV29-1 | . | TGCAGCGTTGAACGATGGGGGCGGGGGTCCGAGCAGTACTTC | CSVERWGRGSEQYF
. | TRBJ2-1 | TRBV19 | . | TGTGCCAGTAGTATAGCTCCCGGGACTTATAACAATGAGCAGTTCTTC | CASSIAPGTYNNEQFF
. | TRBJ2-7 | TRBV6-4 | . | TGTGCCAGCAGTGAAGGAGGCGACGCACCCTACGAGCAGTACTTC | CASSEGGDAPYEQYF
few | TRBJ1-2 | TRBV30 | . | TGTGCCTGGAGTGTAGACCCGGCAGGAAACTATGGCTACACCTTC | CAWSVDPAGNYGYTF
. | TRBJ2-7 | TRBV6-5 | . | TGTGCCAGCAGTTACACGGCGCAGGGCTACGAGCAGTACTTC | CASSYTAQGYEQYF
. | TRBJ1-6 | TRBV6-1 | . | TGTGCCAGCACCAACACAGGGTCGAATTCACCCCTCCACTTT | CASTNTGSNSPLHF
few | TRBJ2-2 | TRBV6-1 | . | TGTGCCAGCAGGAGGCCGGTGGACACCGGGGAGCTGTTTTTT | CASRRPVDTGELFF
. | TRBJ2-7 | TRBV19 | . | TGTGCCAGTAGTCGCACAGGGAGCTCCTACGAGCAGTACTTC | CASSRTGSSYEQYF
once | TRBJ2-7 | TRBV19 | TRBD1 | TGTGCCAGTAGTAGCACAGGGGTCTACGAGCAGTACTTC | CASSSTGVYEQYF
many | TRBJ2-7 | TRBV4-3 | TRBD1 | TGCGCCAGCAGCCATGTCCATACCGGGACAGACTACGAGCAGTACTTC | CASSHVHTGTDYEQYF
. | TRBJ2-7 | TRBV5-1 | TRBD1 | TGCGCCAGCAGCCTCGGGACAGGGGGGACCTCCTACGAGCAGTACTTC | CASSLGTGGTSYEQYF
. | TRBJ2-7 | TRBV28 | TRBD1 | TGTGCCAGCAGTTTTGGACAGGATTACGAGCAGTACTTC | CASSFGQDYEQYF
. | TRBJ1-1 | TRBV30 | . | TGTGCCTGGAGCCACGGACAGCCCACTGAAGCTTTCTTT | CAWSHGQPTEAFF
. | TRBJ2-2 | TRBV28 | TRBD2 | TGTGCCAGCAGCCGACTAGCGGGGGGAACCGGGGAGCTGTTTTTT | CASSRLAGGTGELFF
. | TRBJ1-2 | TRBV2 | TRBD1 | TGTGCCAGCCGCGAAGAACAGGGGCGCTACACCTTC | CASREEQGRYTF
. | TRBJ1-2 | TRBV27 | . | TGTGCCAGCAGTTTAGATCGACAGAACTATGGCTACACCTTC | CASSLDRQNYGYTF
. | TRBJ2-3 | TRBV28 | TRBD1 | TGTGCCAGCAGAGCCCCCACAGGGGCGGGCACAGATACGCAGTATTTT | CASRAPTGAGTDTQYF
. | TRBJ2-7 | TRBV28 | . | TGTGCCAGCAGTTCCCCCCGGGTCTCTTCGTACGAGCAGTACTTC | CASSSPRVSSYEQYF
few | TRBJ1-4 | TRBV6-1 | . | TGTGCCAGCAGTGCCAAGTACAGGGCAACTAATGAAAAACTGTTTTTT | CASSAKYRATNEKLFF
once | TRBJ2-7 | TRBV2 | TRBD1 | TGTGCCAGCAGTAGGTCAGGGGGCCTCTACGAGCAGTACTTC | CASSRSGGLYEQYF
. | TRBJ1-2 | TRBV5-1 | . | TGCGCCAGCTCCGGGGACTACTTTGGCTACACCTTC | CASSGDYFGYTF
. | TRBJ2-2 | TRBV11-3 | TRBD2 | TGTGCCAGCAGCCCTGCGGGACTAGCGGGGGGTTACGTCGACACCGGGGAGCTGTTTTTT | CASSPAGLAGGYVDTGELFF
. | TRBJ2-7 | TRBV4-3 | TRBD2 | TGCGCCAGCAGCCGTAGCGGGGGATCTTCCTCCGAGCAGTACTTC | CASSRSGGSSSEQYF
. | TRBJ2-4 | TRBV6-9 | . | TGTGCCAGGCAGAGGAGGTACAGCCTAGCCAAAAACATTCAGTACTTC | CARQRRYSLAKNIQYF
. | TRBJ1-1 | TRBV2 | . | TGTGCCAGCAGTGACACGGACATGAACACTGAAGCTTTCTTT | CASSDTDMNTEAFF
. | TRBJ1-2 | TRBV4-3 | . | TGCGCCAGCAGCCAAGATGGGTCGGGGAGAGGCTACACCTTC | CASSQDGSGRGYTF
. | TRBJ1-6 | TRBV2 | TRBD1 | TGTGCCAGCAGTCGGGACAGGGACAATTCACCCCTCCACTTT | CASSRDRDNSPLHF
few | TRBJ2-2 | TRBV6-5 | TRBD1 | TGTGCCAGCAGACGTCAGGGGGCGGGGGAGCTGTTTTTT | CASRRQGAGELFF
. | TRBJ2-1 | TRBV4-3 | TRBD1 | TGCGCCAGCAGACGACAGGGGCGCGATAATGAGCAGTTCTTC | CASRRQGRDNEQFF
. | TRBJ1-3 | TRBV30 | . | TGTGCCTGGAGTGTAAATAATGGAAACACCATATATTTT | CAWSVNNGNTIYF
. | TRBJ1-1 | TRBV5-8 | TRBD1 | TGTGCCAGCACCGGACAGGGCTTGAACACTGAAGCTTTCTTT | CASTGQGLNTEAFF
. | TRBJ2-2 | TRBV5-4 | TRBD1 | TGTGCCAGCAGCCCCGACAGGGCGACCGGGGAGCTGTTTTTT | CASSPDRATGELFF
. | TRBJ2-3 | TRBV9 | . | TGTGCCAGCAGCGTAGAAGGGGGGGCTAAGGCAGATACGCAGTATTTT | CASSVEGGAKADTQYF
. | TRBJ2-3 | TRBV19 | . | TGTGCCAGTAGTACCGGACGCGTGACAGGAAGGCATCAGGATACGCAGTATTTT | CASSTGRVTGRHQDTQYF
. | TRBJ1-5 | TRBV16 | . | TGTGCCAGCAGCCTCGGAGGGAGGGGCAATCAGCCCCAGCATTTT | CASSLGGRGNQPQHF
. | TRBJ1-4 | TRBV6-1 | TRBD1 | TGTGCCAGCAAAGAGAGCAGGGGGAATGAAAAACTGTTTTTT | CASKESRGNEKLFF
. | TRBJ2-1 | TRBV10-3 | . | TGTGCCATCAGTGACCACGGGGGTCGGCAGAATGAGCAGTTCTTC | CAISDHGGRQNEQFF
. | TRBJ2-5 | TRBV5-4 | TRBD1 | TGTGCCAGCAACCGGGACAGAATTAGGGAGACCCAGTACTTC | CASNRDRIRETQYF
. | TRBJ1-1 | TRBV14 | . | TGTGCCAGCAGCCTCGGACAGCACACTGAAGCTTTCTTT | CASSLGQHTEAFF
. | TRBJ1-1 | TRBV4-1 | . | TGCGCCAGCAGCCAAGCCGGGAGCGGGAAAAGTAACACTGAAGCTTTCTTT | CASSQAGSGKSNTEAFF
. | TRBJ1-4 | TRBV2 | TRBD1 | TGTGCCAGCAGTGAACCCGACAGGGGGCGTGAAAAACTGTTTTTT | CASSEPDRGREKLFF
. | TRBJ1-1 | TRBV5-1 | . | TGCGCCAGCAGCTATACAGGGCGGTCGGACACTGAAGCTTTCTTT | CASSYTGRSDTEAFF
. | TRBJ2-2 | TRBV28 | . | TGTGCCAGCAGCCTACCCGGGGGAATGACCGGGGAGCTGTTTTTT | CASSLPGGMTGELFF
. | TRBJ2-7 | TRBV7-9 | . | TGTGCCAGCAGCTTAGCTATTTTAGGGGCTTCCTACGAGCAGTACTTC | CASSLAILGASYEQYF